This T cell receptor (beta chain) was profiled in a study of CD8+CD57+ T cells in acquired aplastic anemia (dated by TCRdb to the late 2010s). In terms of the full investigation: DNA extracted from sorted CD4+ and CD8+ cells had a mean of approximately 3.4 ug, with a range of roughly 0.17 to 30 ug. Healthy donor samples averaged roughly 9.8 million reads for CD4+ and fewer than 12 million for CD8+ cells. Overall study results and their limits: Roughly 29 CD8+ CDR3 sequences were found to be shared between patients and controls, but these sequences appeared to be highly expressed in patients and within the immunodominant clones of the patients. Patients and healthy controls showed no significant difference in CD8+ Simpson's diversity (P=0.060).

Inclusive of the bounding cysteine and phenylalanine, the CDR3 is 14 residues long. Just the 42-base CDR3 DNA is kept, in frame starting at base 1. V drops 0 bases and J drops 2 bases, leaving 7 bases in between. The germline V gene sets CDR1 to SGHAT and CDR2 to FQNNGV. Profiling of TCR beta VDJ combinations and CDR3 sequences used genomic DNA as the template. An Illumina HiSeq 2000 was used for TCR repertoire sequencing. On the study's bioinformatics: TRBV/TRBJ rearrangement plots, CDR3 size and DJ length profiles, and Simpson's diversity index were used to assess repertoires. Whichever DNA sequence was most abundant in the deep sequencing data was defined as the immunodominant clone. CDR3 amino acid sequences were checked for sharing between subjects and were compared against published repertoires and the VDJdb database. TCRdb reprocessing: public reads trimmed at Q25 with fastp, clones called with MiXCR, in-frame beta chains kept. Rows with a matching CDR3 protein are joined into one entry that keeps the most common DNA and genes. The V and J calls and clone size are TCRdb's, not the authors'. For this sample the table gives 400,000 to 450,000 distinct CDR3 sequences, of which 55% to 70% were detected only once. Of the sample, 3% to 4.5% is held by the ten largest clones.

This clonotype was detected many times. Its antigen is currently not known. Base-call qualities are not available, and no considerably larger clone is one nucleotide away. In the study, sorted CD4+ and CD8+ blood T cells from patients with severe aplastic anemia and from healthy subjects underwent deep sequencing of TCR repertoires. Ficoll-Paque density gradient centrifugation was used to isolate peripheral blood mononuclear cells. Before DNA extraction, CD4+ and CD8+ T cells were sorted with FACS or magnetic beads. Recombination linked TRBV11-2 to TRBJ2-5, with the D gene uncertain. This sequence was found in a human donor in good health, serving as a control. The sequencing sample was made of sorted CD4+, CD8+, or CD8+CD57+ T cells (not recorded which) from PBMCs. The CDR3 protein is CASSLDRGQETQYF. The bases read TGTGCCAGCAGCTTAGATCGTGGGCAAGAGACCCAGTACTTC.